These 10 T cell receptor beta chains came from one sample sequenced in a study of T cell repertoires in cytomegalovirus infection. Antigens of these TCRs are unknown. TCRdb reprocessed the reads via MiXCR and lists one record per CDR3 protein. The sample lists 80,000 or so distinct CDR3 sequences, approximately 42% seen once, with over 90% in the top ten. The sequencing here drew on CD8+ T cells from cultured PBMCs, taken from culture after CMV antigen stimulation. The receptors come from a human donor in good health (CMV status not recorded). Some clones in this sample may be carry-over from other donors' samples.

V gene TRBV5-5 combines with J gene TRBJ2-2; D possibly corresponds to TRBD2 (5 bases). The CDR3 covers 12 residues. CDR1 is SGHKS and CDR2 is YYEKEE in the germline V gene (reference sequence). Between the trimmed V and J ends, which lost 4 bases and 7 bases, there was a span of 8 bases. The CDR3 coding sequence is TGTGCCAGCAGCCGGGGAAGCGGGGAGCTGTTTTTT. It specifies CASSRGSGELFF.

This clonotype was recorded a few times. The CDR3 here is CASSLGPSETTNEKLFF. As DNA, the CDR3 is TGTGCCAGCAGCTTAGGACCTTCGGAGACAACTAATGAAAAACTGTTTTTT. The chain recombines TRBV7-8 with TRBJ1-4, with unresolved D. This CDR3 contains 17 residues. Trimming removed 1 base at V and 0 bases at J, with 12 bases between. Germline lookup yields CDR1 SGHVS and CDR2 FQNEAQ.

This clonotype was counted between two and nine times. The V call is TRBV7-6, the J call TRBJ2-7; D unresolved. Germline assignment: CDR1 SGHVS and CDR2 FNYEAQ. The CDR3 is 12 amino acids. V lost 8 bases and J lost 3, with 11 bases in between. CDR3 residues: CASGQTYYEQYF. CDR3 sequence (DNA): TGTGCCAGCGGGCAAACCTACTACGAGCAGTACTTC. Looking up the rest from reference TRBV7-6 and TRBJ2-7 gives the full variable domain: GAGVSQSPRYKVTKRGQDVALRCDPISGHVSLYWYRQALGQGPEFLTYFNYEAQQDKSGLPNDRFSAERPEGSISTLTIQRTEQRDSAMYRCASGQTYYEQYFGPGTRLTVT.

This clonotype has just a few counts. The rearrangement uses TRBV7-2 and TRBJ1-5; TRBD1 might be the D (6 bases). Trimming took off 3 bases at V and 6 bases at J, with 18 bases between the two ends. The CDR3 covers 16 residues. In germline, CDR1 is SGHTA, CDR2 FQGNSA. The CDR3 reads CASSLIGQGRGQPQHF. The CDR3 nucleotides read TGTGCCAGCAGCTTGATTGGGCAGGGGAGGGGTCAGCCCCAGCATTTT.

This chain uses TRBV6-6 with TRBJ1-3; D call uncertain. V was shortened by 3 bases and J by 2 bases, with 11 bases between the two germline ends. Germline lookup yields CDR1 MNHNY and CDR2 SVGAGI (reference sequence). There are 15 residues in the CDR3. CDR3 DNA: TGTGCCAGCAGTTATAGGTACGAAACTGGAAACACCATATATTTT. It is translated as CASSYRYETGNTIYF.

The chain links TRBV20-1 to TRBJ2-3, with 9 positions matching TRBD2. The ends lost 3 bases at V and 0 bases at J; junction bases unmatched: 13. The germline CDR1 and CDR2 sequences are DFQATT and SNEGSKA (reference sequence). This CDR3 is 18 amino acids long. CDR3 coding DNA: TGCAGTGCTAGCACCGCGGGGGGGGAGCTAACTAGCACAGATACGCAGTATTTT. This encodes CSASTAGGELTSTDTQYF.

This clonotype was detected a few times. The V call is TRBV7-2, the J call TRBJ2-3; 9 nucleotides line up with TRBD2. The CDR3 has 16 residues. V lost 4 bases to trimming and J lost 6 bases; unmatched junction nucleotides: 11. The germline V gene encodes CDR1 SGHTA and CDR2 FQGNSA. CDR3 nucleotide sequence: TGTGCCAGCAGCTCTTTGGGCGGGGGGGCTCTTGATACGCAGTATTTT. It translates to CASSSLGGGALDTQYF.

The chain links TRBV20-1 to TRBJ1-2; TRBD1 is a possible D gene (5 bases). The germline gives CDR1 DFQATT, CDR2 SNEGSKA (reference sequence). The CDR3 loop spans 13 amino acids. V was pared by 8 bases and J by 7 bases, with 20 bases between. The CDR3 sequence: CSSFRRESSGYTF. The CDR3 DNA sequence: TGCAGTTCATTTCGCAGGGAGTCGAGTGGCTACACCTTC.

The table lists this clonotype with a few counts. The chain joins TRBV7-8 to TRBJ1-5; a possible D gene is TRBD1 (6 bases). Trimming pared 4 bases from V and 3 bases from J, leaving 13 bases between. Germline CDR1 reads SGHVS; CDR2 reads FQNEAQ. The CDR3 contains 15 residues. The CDR3 DNA sequence: TGTGCCAGCAGCTCAACCGGGACACCCAATCAGCCCCAGCATTTT. Protein product: CASSSTGTPNQPQHF.

This clonotype was observed at least ten times. This chain joins TRBV28 and TRBJ1-6; TRBD1 is a possible D gene (5 bases). Trimming removed 2 bases at V and 7 bases at J, with 15 bases between. CDR3 length: 16 amino acids. CDR1 and CDR2 from the germline V gene are MDHEN and SYDVKM. This CDR3 reads CASSLEWVGDNSPLHF. In nucleotides, the CDR3 is TGTGCCAGCAGTTTAGAATGGGTAGGGGACAATTCACCCCTCCACTTT.